This is a list of T cell receptor beta chains from one sample in a study of read filtering for tumor transcriptome and immune sequencing. One entry per CDR3 protein, called by TCRdb with MiXCR from the reads. The sample has around 60,000 distinct CDR3 sequences, approximately 20% seen once. The sample was a population of CD138-negative cells sorted from bone marrow. These receptors all come from a donor at least 40 years old with multiple myeloma. Both conserved end residues are part of each CDR3. The order of the fields is V gene, D gene, clone size, J gene, CDR3 DNA, CDR3 protein. A D gene is named only where the DNA matches it firmly. The listing skips clone size in some rows; elsewhere it reads once, few, many or a size class.

TRBV28	TRBD2	.	TRBJ2-4	TGTGCCAGCAGTCCTCCTCGCGGGGGGGCTGTGGCCAAAAACATTCAGTACTTC	CASSPPRGGAVAKNIQYF
TRBV5-6	.	.	TRBJ2-6	TGTGCCAGCAGCGGGGGGCTTGGGGCCAACGTCCTGACTTTC	CASSGGLGANVLTF
TRBV20-1	.	many	TRBJ2-3	TGCAGTGCCCTCGACCTGTCAGATACGCAGTATTTT	CSALDLSDTQYF
TRBV11-1	.	many	TRBJ2-1	TGTGCCAGCAGCCTGCCCCGATCCCCAAGGCCTAACAATGAGCAGTTCTTC	CASSLPRSPRPNNEQFF
TRBV12-3/TRBV12-4	.	many	TRBJ1-2	TGTGCCAGCAGTTTAGCGCGACGAAGCTATGGCTACACCTTC	CASSLARRSYGYTF
TRBV2	TRBD2	.	TRBJ2-7	TGTGCCAGCTGGACTAGCGGGGGTTACGAGCAGTACTTC	CASWTSGGYEQYF
TRBV7-3	.	few	TRBJ1-2	TGTGCCAGCAGCCCATACTCGGAGGGGGGTCAGACCTTC	CASSPYSEGGQTF
TRBV20-1	TRBD1	many	TRBJ2-7	TGCAGTGCGCCAAACCGGGACAGGGTCGGCGAGCAGTACTTC	CSAPNRDRVGEQYF
TRBV7-8	TRBD1	.	TRBJ1-5	TGTGCCAGCAGCTTAGAGCTCAGGGGGAATCAGCCCCAGCATTTT	CASSLELRGNQPQHF
TRBV5-1	.	few	TRBJ1-3	TGCGCCAGCAGCTGGGGGACATCTGGAAACACCATATATTTT	CASSWGTSGNTIYF
TRBV28	TRBD1	many	TRBJ2-7	TGTGCCAGCAGTTTATACGGTGTTGCAGGGGGCTCTGACGAGCAGTACTTC	CASSLYGVAGGSDEQYF
TRBV5-1	TRBD1	.	TRBJ2-3	TGCGCCAGCAGCCTGGGACAGGCCAGAGATACGCAGTATTTT	CASSLGQARDTQYF
TRBV4-1	.	many	TRBJ2-1	TGCGCCAGCAGCCCCGAGTCCGGGGCCCCAAACAATGAGCAGTTCTTC	CASSPESGAPNNEQFF
TRBV5-1	.	many	TRBJ2-7	TGCGCCAGCAGCATCAGGACAGCCTACGAGCAGTACTTC	CASSIRTAYEQYF
TRBV6-2/TRBV6-3	TRBD1	many	TRBJ2-3	TGTGCCAGCAGCCCATCCGACAGGGCGCAGTATTTT	CASSPSDRAQYF
TRBV15	TRBD2	many	TRBJ2-1	TGTGCCACCAGCAGAGAGGATTCAGCGGGGGTCAACAATGAGCAGTTCTTC	CATSREDSAGVNNEQFF
TRBV11-2	.	many	TRBJ2-2	TGTGCCAGCAGCTTAATTGGGGGGAAAAACACCGGGGAGCTGTTTTTT	CASSLIGGKNTGELFF
TRBV7-9	.	many	TRBJ2-5	TGTGCCAGCAGCTCCCGAGTCGAGACCCAGTACTTC	CASSSRVETQYF
TRBV20-1	.	.	TRBJ2-3	TGCAGTGCTAGATACCAGGGAGGCACAGATACGCAGTATTTT	CSARYQGGTDTQYF
TRBV5-1	.	many	TRBJ2-1	TGTGCCAGCAGCTGGTTAGGACAGATCTACAATGAGCAGTTCTTC	CASSWLGQIYNEQFF
TRBV20-1	.	many	TRBJ2-7	TGCAGTGCTAGAGAGGGCGGGAAATATTACGAGCAGTACTTC	CSAREGGKYYEQYF
TRBV27	TRBD2	many	TRBJ2-7	TGTGCCAGCTCCACCGGGGCTAGCGGGAGCAACGAGCAGTACTTC	CASSTGASGSNEQYF
TRBV20-1	.	.	TRBJ1-1	TGCAGTGCTAGAAGTCGAACCGGCGGAGCTTTCTTT	CSARSRTGGAFF
TRBV12-3/TRBV12-4	TRBD1	many	TRBJ2-7	TGTGCCAGCAGTATGACCGGGACAGGGCTCCCTCGGGAGCAGTACTTC	CASSMTGTGLPREQYF
TRBV7-9	.	many	TRBJ2-3	TGTGCCAGCAGCCCCGGGGGAGTGTGGACAGATACGCAGTATTTT	CASSPGGVWTDTQYF
TRBV20-1	.	many	TRBJ1-1	TGCAGTGCCCGAGGGGGGGCGAACACTGAAGCTTTCTTT	CSARGGANTEAFF
TRBV2	TRBD2	many	TRBJ2-1	TGTGCCAGCAGGGAGGGAGGGGATGAGCAGTTCTTC	CASREGGDEQFF
TRBV7-9	.	many	TRBJ2-2	TGTGCCAGCAGCTTAGTACGGGACACCGGGGAGCTGTTTTTT	CASSLVRDTGELFF
TRBV7-2	TRBD2	.	TRBJ2-7	TGTGCCAGCACCGGGGTGGCGGGAGTTTCCGAGCAGTACTTC	CASTGVAGVSEQYF
TRBV7-3	TRBD1	many	TRBJ2-5	TGTGCCAGCAGCTTACGCGGGACAGGGGGTACGAGCACGAGGGGAGAGACCCAGTACTTC	CASSLRGTGGTSTRGETQYF
TRBV12-3/TRBV12-4	.	many	TRBJ1-2	TGTGCCAGCAGTGCTCAGGAGGGGGGGAACTATGGCTACACCTTC	CASSAQEGGNYGYTF
TRBV5-1	TRBD2	many	TRBJ2-7	TGCGCCAGCAGCTTGGTGTTAGCGGGGAACTACGAGCAGTACTTC	CASSLVLAGNYEQYF
TRBV7-2	TRBD1	many	TRBJ2-5	TGTGCCAGCAGCCGAGGGACAGGCGGGGAGACCCAGTACTTC	CASSRGTGGETQYF
TRBV28	.	many	TRBJ2-2	TGTGCCAGCAGCTCCCGTCTGGGGGGTGGGCTGTTTTTT	CASSSRLGGGLFF
TRBV5-1	TRBD1	many	TRBJ2-1	TGCGCCAGCAGCGCCGGGACAGCAGGGGTTGAGCAGTTCTTC	CASSAGTAGVEQFF
TRBV20-1	TRBD2	many	TRBJ2-2	TGCAGTGCCCCAAGGACTAGCGGGGGGGCGACGGGGGAGCTGTTTTTT	CSAPRTSGGATGELFF
TRBV4-1	.	many	TRBJ2-5	TGCGCCAGCAGCCCTCTTTGGGGAGAGACCCAGTACTTC	CASSPLWGETQYF
TRBV7-2	TRBD2	many	TRBJ2-3	TGTGCCAGCAGCTTAGACGGGAGGAGCACAGATACGCAGTATTTT	CASSLDGRSTDTQYF
TRBV20-1	TRBD2	few	TRBJ2-4	TGCAGTGCTAGAGATTTGCTAGCGGGGCTAGCCAAAAACATTCAGTACTTC	CSARDLLAGLAKNIQYF
TRBV6-5	TRBD1	many	TRBJ2-7	TGTGCCAGCAGGTCAGGGGGCCCCTACGAGCAGTACTTC	CASRSGGPYEQYF
TRBV5-4	.	.	TRBJ2-3	TGTGCCAGCAGCCTTAGCACAGATGCGCAGTATTTT	CASSLSTDAQYF
TRBV30	.	.	TRBJ2-2	TGTGCCTGGAGTGTACGCGGTTACAGGGCAACCGGGGAGCTGTTTTTT	CAWSVRGYRATGELFF
TRBV6-5	TRBD1	many	TRBJ2-1	TGTGCCAGCAGTTACGACCGGGACAGGGGAAACAATGAGCAGTTCTTC	CASSYDRDRGNNEQFF
TRBV10-3	TRBD1	.	TRBJ2-5	TGTGCCATCAGGGGACAGCAAGACCAAGAGACCCAGTACTTC	CAIRGQQDQETQYF
TRBV6-5	TRBD2	many	TRBJ2-1	TGTGCCAGCAGTTTAACAACTAGCGGGAGTGTGGGTGAGCAGTTCTTC	CASSLTTSGSVGEQFF
TRBV10-3	TRBD2	many	TRBJ2-1	TGTGCCATCGGCGGGAGCCTTGGGAATGAGCAGTTCTTC	CAIGGSLGNEQFF
TRBV6-5	.	many	TRBJ2-6	TGTGCCACCTGGCCGGGAACCTCTGGGGCCAACGTCCTGACTTTC	CATWPGTSGANVLTF
TRBV20-1	.	.	TRBJ2-7	TGCAGTGCTAAGATCTCCTACGAGCAGTACTTC	CSAKISYEQYF
TRBV28	TRBD2	many	TRBJ2-1	TGTGCCAGCAGTTTTCAAAGGACTAGCAACAATGAGCAGTTCTTC	CASSFQRTSNNEQFF
TRBV20-1	TRBD2	many	TRBJ2-3	TGCAGTGCTGGGACTAGCGGGGGCCATCGGTATTTT	CSAGTSGGHRYF
TRBV12-3/TRBV12-4	TRBD1	many	TRBJ2-1	TGTGCCAGCAGACTTAGGACAGGGGGCACTAATGAGCAGTTCTTC	CASRLRTGGTNEQFF
TRBV5-1	.	many	TRBJ2-1	TGCGCCAGCAGCTTGTGGGACACCAATGAGCAGTTCTTC	CASSLWDTNEQFF
TRBV27	TRBD2	many	TRBJ2-3	TGTGCCAGCAGTTTATTAGCCTTACCACGGGAGGGCCTTGGCACAGATACGCAGTATTTT	CASSLLALPREGLGTDTQYF
TRBV24-1	.	few	TRBJ1-2	TGTGCCACCGGGGACCGAGTCTATGGCTACACCTTC	CATGDRVYGYTF
TRBV11-3	.	many	TRBJ2-3	TGTGCCAGCAGCTCCGGGGATACGCAGTATTTT	CASSSGDTQYF
TRBV28	.	few	TRBJ2-3	TGTGCCAGCGGCCCAAACACAGATACGCAGTATTTT	CASGPNTDTQYF